This is a list of T cell receptor beta chains from one sample in a study of blood T cell repertoires in COVID-19. Libraries were prepared by immunoSEQ multiplex PCR; TCRdb keeps only in-frame clonotypes and omits some of them. The sample lists around 230,000 clones, about nine tenths seen once, with more than 3.5% in the top ten. Sequencing was done on a sample of PBMCs or T cells enriched from blood (not recorded which). These TCRs come from a woman between 35 and 50 years old with acute COVID-19. Both conserved end residues are part of each CDR3. A D gene is named only where the DNA matches it firmly. Not every row has a clone size; where given, it reads once, few, many or a size class.

j_call: TRBJ2-3; d_call: TRBD1; v_call: TRBV11-3; clone_size: -; cdr3_aa: CASSSGTGERDTQYF; cdr3_nt: TGTGCCAGCAGCTCAGGGACAGGGGAGAGAGATACGCAGTATTTT
j_call: TRBJ1-2; d_call: -; v_call: TRBV5-5; clone_size: -; cdr3_aa: CASTYQGYNGYTF; cdr3_nt: TGTGCCAGCACCTATCAGGGGTACAATGGCTACACCTTC
j_call: TRBJ1-1; d_call: -; v_call: TRBV29-1; clone_size: -; cdr3_aa: CSVEVQWNTEAFF; cdr3_nt: TGCAGCGTTGAAGTTCAGTGGAACACTGAAGCTTTCTTT
j_call: TRBJ2-1; d_call: TRBD1; v_call: TRBV7-9; clone_size: -; cdr3_aa: CASSSTGVSYNEQFF; cdr3_nt: TGTGCCAGCAGCTCAACAGGGGTCTCCTACAATGAGCAGTTCTTC
j_call: TRBJ2-4; d_call: TRBD1; v_call: TRBV7-9; clone_size: -; cdr3_aa: CASSHQQGEAKNIQYF; cdr3_nt: TGTGCCAGCAGCCATCAACAGGGGGAAGCCAAAAACATTCAGTACTTC
j_call: TRBJ2-7; d_call: -; v_call: TRBV7-6; clone_size: -; cdr3_aa: CASSRSNREFSREQYF; cdr3_nt: TGTGCCAGCAGCCGATCAAACCGGGAGTTCTCTCGCGAGCAGTACTTC
j_call: TRBJ2-3; d_call: TRBD2; v_call: TRBV5-1; clone_size: -; cdr3_aa: CASSLGRGAGGTTDTQYF; cdr3_nt: TGCGCCAGCAGCTTAGGCCGGGGAGCGGGGGGGACCACAGATACGCAGTATTTT
j_call: TRBJ1-2; d_call: -; v_call: TRBV5-4; clone_size: few; cdr3_aa: CASSASTPLKIYGYTF; cdr3_nt: TGTGCCAGCAGCGCAAGCACTCCCCTCAAGATCTATGGCTACACCTTC
j_call: TRBJ1-2; d_call: TRBD1; v_call: TRBV2; clone_size: -; cdr3_aa: CASKNSIQGNYGYTF; cdr3_nt: TGTGCCAGCAAGAACTCAATACAGGGGAACTATGGCTACACCTTC
j_call: TRBJ1-5; d_call: -; v_call: TRBV5-8; clone_size: -; cdr3_aa: CASSLVSRRGGKIQPQHF; cdr3_nt: TGTGCCAGCAGCTTGGTCTCACGTCGGGGGGGTAAAATTCAGCCCCAGCATTTT
j_call: TRBJ2-2; d_call: TRBD2; v_call: TRBV19; clone_size: -; cdr3_aa: CASSFLAEINTGELFF; cdr3_nt: TGTGCCAGTAGTTTCCTAGCGGAGATAAACACCGGGGAGCTGTTTTTT
j_call: TRBJ1-1; d_call: -; v_call: TRBV29-1; clone_size: -; cdr3_aa: CSVALKFTTEAFF; cdr3_nt: TGCAGCGTTGCACTTAAGTTTACCACTGAAGCTTTCTTT
j_call: TRBJ2-1; d_call: TRBD2; v_call: TRBV7-8; clone_size: -; cdr3_aa: CAAGVSSYNEQFF; cdr3_nt: TGTGCCGCGGGGGTAAGCTCCTACAATGAGCAGTTCTTC
j_call: TRBJ1-3; d_call: -; v_call: TRBV14; clone_size: -; cdr3_aa: CASSQVSGANTIYF; cdr3_nt: TGTGCCAGCAGCCAAGTTTCTGGGGCTAACACCATATATTTT